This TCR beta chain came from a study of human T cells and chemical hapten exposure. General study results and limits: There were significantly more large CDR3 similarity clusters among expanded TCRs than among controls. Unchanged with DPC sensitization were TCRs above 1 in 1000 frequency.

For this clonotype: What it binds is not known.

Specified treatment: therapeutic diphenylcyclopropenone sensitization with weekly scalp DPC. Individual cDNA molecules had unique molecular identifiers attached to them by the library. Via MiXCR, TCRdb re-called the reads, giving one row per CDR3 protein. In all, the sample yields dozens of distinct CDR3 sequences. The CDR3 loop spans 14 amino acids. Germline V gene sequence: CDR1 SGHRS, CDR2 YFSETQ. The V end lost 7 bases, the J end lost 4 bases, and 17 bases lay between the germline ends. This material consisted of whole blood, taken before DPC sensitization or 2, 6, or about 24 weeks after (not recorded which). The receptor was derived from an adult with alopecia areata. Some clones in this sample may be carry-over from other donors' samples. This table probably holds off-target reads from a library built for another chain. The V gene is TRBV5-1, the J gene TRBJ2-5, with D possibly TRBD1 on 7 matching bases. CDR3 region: CASQIQGGVETQYF. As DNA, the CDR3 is TGCGCCAGCCAGATTCAGGGGGGCGTAGAGACCCAGTACTTC.